This TCR beta chain emerged from a study of blood T cell repertoires in COVID-19. Study summary: Italy, Spain and the United States were the sources of the convalescent and acute COVID-19 samples.

The method was immunoSEQ multiplex PCR; TCRdb's version includes in-frame clones alone and lacks a portion of them. The table shows roughly 200,000 clones, with about 91% occurring only once. CDR1 and CDR2 from the germline V gene are SQVTM and ANQGSEA. The V end was cut by 0 bases, the J end by 1 base, with 15 bases between. This CDR3 spans 16 amino acids. This clonotype was obtained from a man between 18 and 29 years old with active or convalescent COVID-19. The sample was peripheral blood. The chain is built from TRBV29-1 and TRBJ2-5; possibly TRBD2 for D (5 bases). The CDR3 DNA sequence: TGCAGCGTTGAAGACCGGGGAGTGAATATCCAAGAGACCCAGTACTTC. This gives the protein CSVEDRGVNIQETQYF.